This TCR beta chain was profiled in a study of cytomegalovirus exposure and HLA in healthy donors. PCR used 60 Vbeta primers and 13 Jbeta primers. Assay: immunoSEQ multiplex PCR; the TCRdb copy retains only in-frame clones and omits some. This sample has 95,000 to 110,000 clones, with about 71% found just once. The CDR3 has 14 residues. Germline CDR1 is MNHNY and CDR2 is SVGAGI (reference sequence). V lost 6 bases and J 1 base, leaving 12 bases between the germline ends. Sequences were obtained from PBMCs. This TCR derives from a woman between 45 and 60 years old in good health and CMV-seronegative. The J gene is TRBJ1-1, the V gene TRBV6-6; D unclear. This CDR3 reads CASRRRASNTEAFF. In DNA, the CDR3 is TGTGCCAGCAGGCGCAGAGCGTCGAACACTGAAGCTTTCTTT.